This TCR beta chain was obtained from a study of OX40 agonist ivuxolimab in advanced cancers. Background on the study: Patients were dosed with the agonistic anti-OX40 (CD134) antibody ivuxolimab. With a range of roughly 20 to 90, age averaged approximately 60 years, and 65% to 90% were male. Enrollees could have had prior anti-PD-1, anti-PD-L1 or anti-CTLA-4 therapy, which under 50% had received.

Details on this clone: Its specificity is not known.

Study outcomes and limitations: CD4+ T cells averaged fewer expanded clones than CD8+ T cells.

Per germline, CDR1 SGDLS and CDR2 YYNGEE. The CDR3 loop spans 18 amino acids. Trimming removed 3 bases at V and 1 base at J, with 20 bases between. Generated by immunoSEQ multiplex PCR, the TCRdb table keeps only in-frame clones and is missing some. The data show tens of thousands of clones, with more than 80% seen just once and more than 13% held by the top ten. The V gene is TRBV9, the J gene TRBJ1-5, with D perhaps matching TRBD1 (6 bases). The material sequenced was CD4+ or CD8+ T cells sorted from blood, taken in a trial of the OX40 agonist ivuxolimab. The TCR was taken from an adult with an advanced solid tumor such as melanoma, head and neck, liver or kidney cancer. DNA for the CDR3: TGTGCCAGCAGCGCCCGGGACACGGGACGGAACAGCAATCAGCCCCAGCATTTT. Its protein product is CASSARDTGRNSNQPQHF. Based on the CDR3 plus reference TRBV9 and TRBJ1-5, the full variable domain is DSGVTQTPKHLITATGQRVTLRCSPRSGDLSVYWYQQSLDQGLQFLIQYYNGEERAKGNILERFSAQQFPDLHSELNLSSLELGDSALYFCASSARDTGRNSNQPQHFGDGTRLSIL.